These 9 T cell receptor beta chains originate from one sample sequenced in a study. TCRdb independently ran MiXCR on the 5' RACE reads; one entry per CDR3 protein. The sample consists of 62,000 or so distinct CDR3 sequences, about 20% of them appearing once. Sequences were obtained from memory CD4+ T cells sorted from a lymph node. As to subset: memory CD4+ T cells, CD4+CD45RO+CD25-. The receptors come from a female donor with breast cancer.

This clonotype was seen many times. CDR3: CASSQGLAVTDTQYF. The CDR3, as DNA: TGCGCCAGCAGCCAAGGACTAGCGGTCACAGATACGCAGTATTTT. The genes are TRBV4-1 and TRBJ2-3; 9 nucleotides agree with TRBD2. V lost 1 base to trimming and J lost 2 bases; unmatched junction nucleotides: 1. CDR1 is MGHRA and CDR2 is YSYEKL in the germline V gene. The CDR3 has 15 amino acids.

This clonotype was seen a handful of times. CDR3 sequence: CASSLTPLSYEQYF. For the CDR3, the DNA is TGCGCCAGCAGCTTGACTCCTCTATCCTACGAGCAGTACTTC. The genes are TRBV5-1 and TRBJ2-7; D remains unclear. Trimming cost V 1 base and J 1 base, with 9 bases left between them. The CDR3 totals 14 residues. Germline-derived CDR1 and CDR2 are SGHRS and YFSETQ.

The chain combines TRBV5-1 with TRBJ1-3; the D is unclear. The V end lost 3 bases, the J end lost 0 bases, and 13 bases lay between the germline ends. Looked up from germline, CDR1 is SGHRS and CDR2 is YFSETQ. The CDR3 totals 16 residues. The CDR3 loop is CASSSGDTYSGNTIYF. CDR3 bases: TGCGCCAGCAGCTCGGGAGACACCTACTCTGGAAACACCATATATTTT.

V gene TRBV20-1 combines with J gene TRBJ2-1; 9 bases line up with TRBD1. The V gene's germline CDR1 is DFQATT and CDR2 SNEGSKA (reference sequence). The CDR3 has 15 amino acids. Trimming cost V 5 bases and J 6 bases; bases outside gene matches: 11. The DNA for the CDR3 is TGCAGTGCTGCAGACGGGACAGGGTACGGCAATGAGCAGTTCTTC. It codes for CSAADGTGYGNEQFF.

V and J are TRBV29-1 and TRBJ2-1; D tentatively reads TRBD1 or TRBD2 (5 bases each). V was cut by 5 bases and J by 5 bases, with 19 bases left in between. The CDR3 loop spans 15 amino acids. Germline V gene lookup returns CDR1 SQVTM and CDR2 ANQGSEA. The DNA for the CDR3 is TGCAGCGTTAAGGGTAAGGGGAGAGCAAACAATGAGCAGTTCTTC. Translation gives CSVKGKGRANNEQFF.

The chain carries TRBV18 and TRBJ1-4; D possibly corresponds to TRBD1 (5 bases). Between the trimmed V and J ends, which lost 3 bases and 0 bases, there was a span of 11 bases. In germline, CDR1 is KGHSH, CDR2 LQKENI. CDR3 length: 16 amino acids. As DNA, the CDR3 is TGTGCCAGCTCACCCAGGGCCTCGACAACTAATGAAAAACTGTTTTTT. It encodes CASSPRASTTNEKLFF.

Remarks on this clonotype: Its ends do not fully match the called genes, so a read error is possible. The chain links TRBV6-1 to TRBJ1-5, with D possibly TRBD1 on 5 matching bases. Germline V lookup: CDR1 MNHNS, CDR2 SASEGT. This CDR3 is built from 14 residues. In DNA form, the CDR3 reads TGTGCCAGCAGCCCCGGCCGACAGCCTCAGCCCCAGCAGTTT. Residues: CASSPGRQPQPQQF.

Details on this clonotype: A much larger clonotype is one base distant, so this may be a read error. The V call is TRBV6-5, the J call TRBJ2-7; D possibly matches TRBD1 or TRBD2 (5 bases each). CDR3 length: 13 amino acids. Germline lookup yields CDR1 MNHEY and CDR2 SVGAGI. CDR3 nucleotide sequence: TGTCCCAGCAGTGCGAGGGGACGGGACGAGCAGTACTTC. It translates to CPSSARGRDEQYF.

This clonotype was seen a few times. V usage is TRBV20-1 and J usage is TRBJ2-1; no definite D call. V gave up 5 bases and J gave up 4 bases, with 15 bases separating them. Germline-derived CDR1 and CDR2 are DFQATT and SNEGSKA (reference sequence). The CDR3 consists of 14 residues. CDR3 nucleotide sequence: TGCAGTGCTGCCACGTATCAAGGTTACAATGAGCAGTTCTTC. It is translated as CSAATYQGYNEQFF.